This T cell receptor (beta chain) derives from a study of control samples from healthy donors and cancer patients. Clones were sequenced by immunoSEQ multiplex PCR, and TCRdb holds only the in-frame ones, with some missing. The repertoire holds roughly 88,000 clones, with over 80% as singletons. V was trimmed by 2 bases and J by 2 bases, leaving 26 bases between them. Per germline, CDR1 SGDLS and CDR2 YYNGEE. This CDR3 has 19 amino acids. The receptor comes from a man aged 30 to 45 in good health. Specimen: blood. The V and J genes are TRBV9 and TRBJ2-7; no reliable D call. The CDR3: CASSVQVIILTSRTYEQYF. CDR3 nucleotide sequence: TGTGCCAGCAGCGTCCAGGTTATAATTCTCACATCCCGGACCTACGAGCAGTACTTC.